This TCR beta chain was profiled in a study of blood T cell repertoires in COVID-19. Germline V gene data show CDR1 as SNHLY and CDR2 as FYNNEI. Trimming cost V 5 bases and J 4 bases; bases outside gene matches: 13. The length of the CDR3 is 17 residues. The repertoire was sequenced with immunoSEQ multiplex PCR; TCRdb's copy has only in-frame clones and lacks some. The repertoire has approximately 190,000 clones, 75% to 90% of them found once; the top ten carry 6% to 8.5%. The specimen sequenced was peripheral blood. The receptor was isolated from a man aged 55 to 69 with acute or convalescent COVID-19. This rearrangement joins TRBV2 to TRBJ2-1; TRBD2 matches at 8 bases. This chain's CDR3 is CASSPLAGLSLYNEQFF. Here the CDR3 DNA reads TGTGCCAGCAGTCCCCTAGCGGGCCTCTCACTTTACAATGAGCAGTTCTTC. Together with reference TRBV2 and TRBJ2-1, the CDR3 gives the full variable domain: EPEVTQTPSHQVTQMGQEVILRCVPISNHLYFYWYRQILGQKVEFLVSFYNNEISEKSEIFDDQFSVERPDGSNFTLKIRSTKLEDSAMYFCASSPLAGLSLYNEQFFGPGTRLTVL.